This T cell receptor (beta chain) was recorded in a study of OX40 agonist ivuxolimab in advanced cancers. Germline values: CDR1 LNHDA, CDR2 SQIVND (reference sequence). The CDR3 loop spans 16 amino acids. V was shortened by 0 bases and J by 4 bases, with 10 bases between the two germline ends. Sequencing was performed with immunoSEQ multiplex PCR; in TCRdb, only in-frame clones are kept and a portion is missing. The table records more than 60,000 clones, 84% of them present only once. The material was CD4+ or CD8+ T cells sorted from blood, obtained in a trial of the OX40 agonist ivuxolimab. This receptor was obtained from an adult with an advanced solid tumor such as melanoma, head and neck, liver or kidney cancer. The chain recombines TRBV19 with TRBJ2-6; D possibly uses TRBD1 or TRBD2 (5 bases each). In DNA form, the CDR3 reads TGTGCCAGTAGTATAGATCGGGGACCCGGGGCCAACGTCCTGACTTTC. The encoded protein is CASSIDRGPGANVLTF.